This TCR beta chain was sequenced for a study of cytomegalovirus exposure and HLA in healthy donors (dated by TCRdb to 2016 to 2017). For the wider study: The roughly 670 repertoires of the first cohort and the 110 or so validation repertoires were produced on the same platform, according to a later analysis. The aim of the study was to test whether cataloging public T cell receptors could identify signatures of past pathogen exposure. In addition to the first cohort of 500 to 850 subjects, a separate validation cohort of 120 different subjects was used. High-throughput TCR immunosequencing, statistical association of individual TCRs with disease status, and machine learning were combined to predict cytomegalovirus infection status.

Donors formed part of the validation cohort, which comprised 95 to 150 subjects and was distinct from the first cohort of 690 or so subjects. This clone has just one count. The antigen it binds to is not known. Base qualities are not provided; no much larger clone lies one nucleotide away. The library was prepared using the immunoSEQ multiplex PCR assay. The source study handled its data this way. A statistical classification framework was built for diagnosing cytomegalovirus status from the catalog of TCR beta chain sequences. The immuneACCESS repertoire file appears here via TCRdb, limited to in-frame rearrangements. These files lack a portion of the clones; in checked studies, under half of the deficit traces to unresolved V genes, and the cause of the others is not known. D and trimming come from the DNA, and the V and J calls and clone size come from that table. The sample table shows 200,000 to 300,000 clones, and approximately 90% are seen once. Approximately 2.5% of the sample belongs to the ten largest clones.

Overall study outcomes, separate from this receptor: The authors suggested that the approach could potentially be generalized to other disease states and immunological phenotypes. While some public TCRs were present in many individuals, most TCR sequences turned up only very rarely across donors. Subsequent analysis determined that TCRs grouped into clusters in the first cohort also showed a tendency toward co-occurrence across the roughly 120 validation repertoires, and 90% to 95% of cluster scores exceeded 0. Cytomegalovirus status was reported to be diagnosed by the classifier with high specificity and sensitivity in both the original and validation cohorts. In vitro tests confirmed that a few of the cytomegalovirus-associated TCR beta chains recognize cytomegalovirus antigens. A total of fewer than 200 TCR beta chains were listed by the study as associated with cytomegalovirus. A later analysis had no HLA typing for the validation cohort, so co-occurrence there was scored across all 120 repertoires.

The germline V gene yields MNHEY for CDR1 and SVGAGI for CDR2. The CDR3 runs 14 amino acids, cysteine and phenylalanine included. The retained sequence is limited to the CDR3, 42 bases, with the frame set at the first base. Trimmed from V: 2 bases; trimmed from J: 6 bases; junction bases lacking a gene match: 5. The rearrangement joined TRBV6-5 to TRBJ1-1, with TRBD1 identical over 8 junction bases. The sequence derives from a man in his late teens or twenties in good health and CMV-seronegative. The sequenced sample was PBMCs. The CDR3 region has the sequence CASSYVDRGPEAFF. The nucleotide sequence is TGTGCCAGCAGTTACGTAGACAGGGGTCCTGAAGCTTTCTTT.